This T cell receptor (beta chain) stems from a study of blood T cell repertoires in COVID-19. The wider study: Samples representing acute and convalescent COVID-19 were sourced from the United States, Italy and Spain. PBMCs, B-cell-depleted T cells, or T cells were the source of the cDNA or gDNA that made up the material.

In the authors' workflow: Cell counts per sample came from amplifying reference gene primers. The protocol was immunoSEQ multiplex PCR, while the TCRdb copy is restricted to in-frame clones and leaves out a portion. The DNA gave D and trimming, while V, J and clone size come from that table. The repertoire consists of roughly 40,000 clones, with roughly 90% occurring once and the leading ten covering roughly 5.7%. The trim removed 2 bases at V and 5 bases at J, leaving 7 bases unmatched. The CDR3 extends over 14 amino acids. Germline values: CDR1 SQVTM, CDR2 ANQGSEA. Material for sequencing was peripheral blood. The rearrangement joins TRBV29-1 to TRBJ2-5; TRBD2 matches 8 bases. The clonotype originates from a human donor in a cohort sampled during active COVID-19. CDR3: CSVERSGGAETQYF. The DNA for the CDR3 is TGCAGCGTTGAACGAAGCGGGGGAGCGGAGACCCAGTACTTC.